A single sample gave rise to the 32 T cell receptor beta chains below, sequenced in a study of cytomegalovirus exposure and HLA in healthy donors. Primers: 60 Vbeta forward and 13 Jbeta reverse. Method: immunoSEQ multiplex PCR; TCRdb's copy keeps in-frame clones and lacks some. The sample has roughly 150,000 clones, 81% seen once. The material sequenced was PBMCs. The receptors were sampled from a woman under 30 in good health and CMV-seronegative.

The chain combines TRBV28 with TRBJ2-6; D remains unclear. CDR3 length: 14 residues. Germline V gives CDR1 MDHEN, CDR2 SYDVKM. V lost 5 bases and J lost 0, with 5 bases in between. In DNA, the CDR3 is TGTGCCAGCAGTGAGGCCTCTGGGGCCAACGTCCTGACTTTC. Amino acids: CASSEASGANVLTF.

This clone was found once. This rearrangement joins TRBV10-3 to TRBJ2-5; 11 nucleotides align to TRBD1. The DNA end is more similar to TRBJ2-7, so the J call may be wrong. CDR1 and CDR2 (germline): ENHRY, SYGVKD. The CDR3 consists of 19 residues. CDR3 residues: CAIRSSGTGGRVGANEQYF. The CDR3 DNA reads as TGTGCCATCAGGTCCTCCGGGACAGGGGGAAGGGTTGGGGCTAACGAGCAGTACTTC.

The V gene is TRBV4-2, the J gene TRBJ2-5; 8 bases match TRBD1. The CDR3 has 16 residues. Trimming cost V 1 base and J 0 bases; bases outside gene matches: 4. The germline gives CDR1 LGHNA, CDR2 YNFKEQ. CDR3 protein: CASSQGQGIYQETQYF. The CDR3 nucleotides read TGTGCCAGCAGCCAAGGACAGGGGATTTACCAAGAGACCCAGTACTTC.

Only one count was recorded for this clone. CDR3 loop: CASSQRVTYEQYF. The CDR3 nucleotides are TGTGCCAGCAGTCAACGAGTCACCTACGAGCAGTACTTC. The chain employs TRBV2 and TRBJ2-7; the D is unclear. Trimming removed 5 bases from V and 2 bases from J, with 10 bases in between. Germline CDR1 and CDR2: SNHLY and FYNNEI. This CDR3 region has 13 residues.

The V gene is TRBV6-5, the J gene TRBJ2-2; 7 bases match TRBD1. Germline trimming cut 0 bases from V and 5 bases from J; bases unmatched to any gene: 3. The CDR3 is 15 amino acids. The V gene's germline CDR1 is MNHEY and CDR2 SVGAGI. The DNA of the CDR3 is TGTGCCAGCAGTTACTCGCCGGGACAGACCGGGGAGCTGTTTTTT. This encodes CASSYSPGQTGELFF.

The chain is built from TRBV6-6 and TRBJ2-7, with D possibly TRBD1 on 6 matching bases. Germline V gene data show CDR1 as MNHNY and CDR2 as SVGAGI (reference sequence). The CDR3 is 14 residues long. Trimming took 4 bases from V and 6 from J, leaving 16 bases between them. This chain's CDR3 is CASSFWGQVCEQYF. In DNA, the CDR3 is TGTGCCAGCAGTTTCTGGGGGCAGGTTTGCGAGCAGTACTTC.

In the case of this clone: This CDR3 is also generated by other DNA sequences in the sample. V is TRBV9 and J is TRBJ2-2; D possibly corresponds to TRBD1 (5 bases). Germline lookup yields CDR1 SGDLS and CDR2 YYNGEE. The CDR3 is 13 amino acids. The V gene lost 8 bases and the J gene lost 2 bases, with 10 bases spanning the gap. Here the CDR3 reads CASSTANTGELFF. As DNA, the CDR3 is TGTGCCAGTTCGACAGCAAACACCGGGGAGCTGTTTTTT.

The chain employs TRBV5-1 and TRBJ2-7; 9 bases line up with TRBD1. V dropped 0 bases and J dropped 2; count of bases not matched to a gene: 6. The CDR3 is 16 amino acids. The germline gives CDR1 SGHRS, CDR2 YFSETQ. CDR3 DNA: TGCGCCAGCAGCTTGGCTACCGGGACAGGGACCTACGAGCAGTACTTC. Encoded protein: CASSLATGTGTYEQYF.

The chain couples TRBV21-1 to TRBJ2-3; the table's D call TRBD2 went unverified against the DNA. TRBV21-1 is classified as a pseudogene. The CDR3 totals 14 residues. The CDR3 DNA follows: TGTGCCAGCAGACCAGCGGGAGGGCCAGATACGCAGTATTTT. As protein: CASRPAGGPDTQYF.

The chain is built from TRBV6-6 and TRBJ2-3; D gene uncertain. There are 14 residues in the CDR3. Germline lookup yields CDR1 MNHNY and CDR2 SVGAGI (reference sequence). With 6 bases removed from V and 3 bases from J, the gap between germline ends came to 13 bases. Here the CDR3 DNA reads TGTGCCAGCAGAGACTCAGTAGTAACAGATACGCAGTATTTT. Protein: CASRDSVVTDTQYF.

The chain has TRBV2 and TRBJ1-5; 7 bases agree with TRBD1. Per germline, CDR1 SNHLY and CDR2 FYNNEI. The CDR3 runs to 15 residues. V lost 7 bases, J lost 2 bases, and 8 bases stayed unmatched. The DNA of the CDR3 is TGTGCCAGCACTATGACAGGGTATGGCAATCAGCCCCAGCATTTT. Protein product: CASTMTGYGNQPQHF. Filled out from reference TRBV2 and TRBJ1-5, the complete variable domain reads EPEVTQTPSHQVTQMGQEVILRCVPISNHLYFYWYRQILGQKVEFLVSFYNNEISEKSEIFDDQFSVERPDGSNFTLKIRSTKLEDSAMYFCASTMTGYGNQPQHFGDGTRLSIL.

This chain uses TRBV27 with TRBJ2-1; 7 positions match TRBD2. The CDR3 consists of 15 residues. V dropped 6 bases and J dropped 2; count of bases not matched to a gene: 7. Germline lookup yields CDR1 MNHEY and CDR2 SMNVEV (reference sequence). The CDR3 coding sequence is TGTGCCAGCAGCTCCTGGCGGGAGACCTACAATGAGCAGTTCTTC. This encodes CASSSWRETYNEQFF.

Comment on this clone: Here the CDR3 omits its conserved ending phenylalanine or tryptophan, so a read error is the likely source. The DNA is omitted, as the CDR3 cannot be located on it reliably, and the CDR3 follows TCRdb's listing. The CDR3 sequence: CVRSLGPKLPFLHYADYGYTS. The chain combines TRBV7-5 with TRBJ1-2. TRBV7-5 is given as a pseudogene. The CDR3 region is 21 residues in length, termini included.

This rearrangement joins TRBV11-2 to TRBJ1-2; 7 nucleotides agree with TRBD1. The CDR3 is made up of 15 amino acids. Per germline, CDR1 SGHAT and CDR2 FQNNGV. V gave up 0 bases and J gave up 3 bases; unmatched junction bases: 4. CDR3 nucleotides: TGTGCCAGCAGCTTAGATCGGCAGGGGGACTATGGCTACACCTTC. It is translated as CASSLDRQGDYGYTF.

The V and J genes are TRBV6-6 and TRBJ2-5, with D possibly TRBD1 on 6 matching bases. The CDR3 runs to 13 residues. CDR1 is MNHNY, CDR2 SVGAGI, per germline (reference sequence). The V and J ends lost 6 bases and 6 bases respectively, with 14 bases between them. The CDR3 loop reads CASRTGNGKTQYF. CDR3 sequence (DNA): TGTGCCAGCAGAACAGGGAACGGAAAGACCCAGTACTTC.

V is TRBV4-1 and J is TRBJ1-3; TRBD1 might be the D (5 bases). V lost 0 bases and J lost 3, with 9 bases in between. Germline-derived CDR1 and CDR2 are MGHRA and YSYEKL. There are 15 residues in the CDR3. Written as DNA, the CDR3 is TGCGCCAGCAGCCAAGAACCAGGGTTTGGAAACACCATATATTTT. Protein sequence: CASSQEPGFGNTIYF.

The chain has TRBV9 and TRBJ2-6, with a possible D match to TRBD1 (5 bases). From germline, CDR1 is SGDLS and CDR2 YYNGEE. V lost 0 bases to trimming and J lost 2 bases, with 12 bases between them. The CDR3 contains 17 residues. DNA for the CDR3: TGTGCCAGCAGCGTAGATCAGGGTTCGACTGGGGCCAACGTCCTGACTTTC. Translating gives CASSVDQGSTGANVLTF.

The chain employs TRBV28 and TRBJ2-1; possible D gene TRBD1, 6 bases. The CDR3 covers 13 residues. Germline CDR1 reads MDHEN; CDR2 reads SYDVKM. V was trimmed by 10 bases and J by 8 bases, leaving 18 bases between them. This CDR3 reads CATLTGFRDEQFF. DNA for the CDR3: TGTGCCACCCTTACAGGGTTCCGCGATGAGCAGTTCTTC. The full variable domain, completed using reference TRBV28 and TRBJ2-1, is DVKVTQSSRYLVKRTGEKVFLECVQDMDHENMFWYRQDPGLGLRLIYFSYDVKMKEKGDIPEGYSVSREKKERFSLILESASTNQTSMYLCATLTGFRDEQFFGPGTRLTVL.

The V and J genes are TRBV5-1 and TRBJ2-5; D unclear. The J call could be wrong; TRBJ2-7 is a better fit for the DNA end. CDR3 size: 14 residues. Germline loops: CDR1 SGHRS, CDR2 YFSETQ. CDR3 sequence reads: CASSLGRPSGEQYF. Written as DNA, the CDR3 is TGCGCCAGCAGCTTGGGGCGGCCTTCTGGCGAGCAGTACTTC.

The rearrangement joins TRBV6-6 to TRBJ2-3; 7 bases line up with TRBD2. Germline CDR1 MNHNY, CDR2 SVGAGI (reference sequence). The junction had 3 bases not matched to a gene; V was cut back by 4 bases and J by 2 bases. The CDR3 extends over 14 amino acids. DNA for the CDR3: TGTGCCAGCAGTTTAAGCGGGAACACAGATACGCAGTATTTT. Its translation: CASSLSGNTDTQYF.

The J gene is TRBJ2-2, the V gene TRBV4-1; D is unresolved. This CDR3 region has 15 residues. The germline V gene encodes CDR1 MGHRA and CDR2 YSYEKL. V was cut by 4 bases and J by 3 bases, with 12 bases left in between. DNA of the CDR3: TGCGCCAGCAGCCCGTTTGGAGCGTACACCGGGGAGCTGTTTTTT. Encoded protein: CASSPFGAYTGELFF.

The chain carries TRBV18 and TRBJ2-7, with 10 bases matching TRBD1. Germline V gene data show CDR1 as KGHSH and CDR2 as LQKENI. V lost 3 bases, J lost 2 bases, and 7 bases stayed unmatched. This CDR3 has 16 amino acids. The CDR3 spells CASSPDPGQGTYEQYF. CDR3 in DNA: TGTGCCAGCTCACCGGACCCGGGACAGGGGACCTACGAGCAGTACTTC.

The chain couples TRBV28 to TRBJ2-1, with 8 nucleotides matching TRBD1. Germline V gene data show CDR1 as MDHEN and CDR2 as SYDVKM. This CDR3 has 15 amino acids. Trimming removed 2 bases from V and 5 bases from J; junction bases left unmatched: 5. In DNA, the CDR3 is TGTGCCAGCAGTTTACCCGGGACAGGAGACAATGAGCAGTTCTTC. Protein product: CASSLPGTGDNEQFF.

V is TRBV11-1 and J is TRBJ1-1; D unresolved. Trimming left V 4 bases short and J 5 bases short, with 14 bases between. The CDR3 runs 14 residues. From germline, CDR1 is SGHAT and CDR2 FQDESV (reference sequence). CDR3 sequence: CASSSPTLGTEAFF. CDR3 nucleotides: TGTGCCAGCAGCTCCCCGACACTAGGAACTGAAGCTTTCTTT.

J is TRBJ1-1 and V is TRBV7-9, with D possibly matching TRBD1 (6 bases). The CDR3 is 15 residues long. Trimming took off 3 bases at V and 4 bases at J, with 15 bases between the two ends. Germline CDR1 and CDR2: SEHNR and FQNEAQ (reference sequence). Here the CDR3 DNA reads TGTGCCAGCAGCTTTCCGCAACAGGGAACCACTGAAGCTTTCTTT. Translated, it gives CASSFPQQGTTEAFF.

V usage is TRBV7-6 and J usage is TRBJ2-1; the match to TRBD2 covers 7 bases. V was pared by 5 bases and J by 7 bases, with 11 bases of the junction left unmatched. CDR3 length equals 15 residues. CDR1 is SGHVS, CDR2 FNYEAQ, per germline. The CDR3 loop is CASSVTSSRRNEQFF. The CDR3 DNA reads TGTGCCAGCAGCGTGACTAGCTCACGGAGGAATGAGCAGTTCTTC.

This clone was observed once. Compared with germline, one end of the junction differs, possibly owing to a read error. The chain recombines TRBV5-1 with TRBJ1-1; no clear D. CDR1 SGHRS and CDR2 YFSETQ come from the germline V gene. The CDR3 has 14 residues. The CDR3 sequence is CASGFWSPDTEAFF. As DNA, the CDR3 is TGCGCCAGCGGCTTCTGGTCACCGGACACTGAAGCTTTCTTT.

Worth noting for this clone: One end of the junction varies from germline; a read error may be responsible. Other DNA sequences in this specimen translate into the identical CDR3. The chain employs TRBV19 and TRBJ1-6; the D gene is possibly TRBD1 (5 bases). Germline-derived CDR1 and CDR2 are LNHDA and SQIVND (reference sequence). This CDR3 contains 14 residues. Written as DNA, the CDR3 is TGTGCCAGTAGTATAGAGACAGTAAATTCACCCCTCCATTTT. Its protein is CASSIETVNSPLHF. Drawing the rest from reference TRBV19 and TRBJ1-6, the complete variable domain is DGGITQSPKYLFRKEGQNVTLSCEQNLNHDAMYWYRQDPGQGLRLIYYSQIVNDFQKGDIAEGYSVSREKKESFPLTVTSAQKNPTAFYLCASSIETVNSPLHFGNGTRLTVT.

The chain couples TRBV7-2 to TRBJ1-2; 7 positions agree with TRBD1. This CDR3 is built from 16 residues. The trim removed 5 bases at V and 6 bases at J, leaving 15 bases unmatched. Germline lookup yields CDR1 SGHTA and CDR2 FQGNSA. The chain's CDR3 is CASSQGEWVISHGYTF. For the CDR3, the DNA is TGTGCCAGCAGCCAGGGGGAGTGGGTGATCTCCCATGGCTACACCTTC.

CDR3 region: CASLGGNSGNTIYF. As DNA, the CDR3 is TGCGCCAGCCTGGGGGGGAACTCTGGAAACACCATATATTTT. The V gene is TRBV23-1, the J gene TRBJ1-3; possible D gene TRBD1, 5 bases. TRBV23-1 is filed as an ORF, its function uncertain. The CDR3 runs to 14 residues. Trimming pared 8 bases from V and 0 bases from J, leaving 11 bases between.

This sequence joins TRBV6-1 and TRBJ1-5; TRBD1 matches at 8 bases. V shed 4 bases and J 6 bases; nucleotides not matched to a gene: 8. The CDR3 runs 15 residues. Germline values: CDR1 MNHNS, CDR2 SASEGT. In DNA, the CDR3 is TGTGCCAGCAGTGCAATGACAGGGGTAGGTCAGCCCCAGCATTTT. It specifies CASSAMTGVGQPQHF.

The chain carries TRBV7-3 and TRBJ2-1; 7 bases match TRBD1. Germline V gene data show CDR1 as SGHTA and CDR2 as FQGTGA. The CDR3 has 17 residues. The junction had 12 bases not matched to a gene; V was cut back by 5 bases and J by 2 bases. The CDR3 sequence is CASSASGTEYPYNEQFF. In DNA, the CDR3 is TGTGCCAGCAGCGCCTCCGGGACAGAGTACCCCTACAATGAGCAGTTCTTC.